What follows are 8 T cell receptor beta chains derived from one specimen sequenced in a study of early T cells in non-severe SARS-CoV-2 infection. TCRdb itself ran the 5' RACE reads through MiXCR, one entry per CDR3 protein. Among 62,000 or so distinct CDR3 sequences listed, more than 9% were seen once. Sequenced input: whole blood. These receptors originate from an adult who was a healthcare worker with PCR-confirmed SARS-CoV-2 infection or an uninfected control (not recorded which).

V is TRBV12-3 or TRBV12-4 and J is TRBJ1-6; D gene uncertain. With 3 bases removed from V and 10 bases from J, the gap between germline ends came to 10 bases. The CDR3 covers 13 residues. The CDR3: CASSFSGSSPLHF. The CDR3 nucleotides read TGTGCCAGCAGTTTTTCGGGGTCCTCACCCCTCCACTTT.

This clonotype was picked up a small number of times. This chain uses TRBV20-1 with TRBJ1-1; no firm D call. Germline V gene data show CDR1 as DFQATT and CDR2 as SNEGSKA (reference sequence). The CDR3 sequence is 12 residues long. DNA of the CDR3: TGCAGAACCGGACGGTCGAACACTGAAGCTTTCTTT. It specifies CRTGRSNTEAFF.

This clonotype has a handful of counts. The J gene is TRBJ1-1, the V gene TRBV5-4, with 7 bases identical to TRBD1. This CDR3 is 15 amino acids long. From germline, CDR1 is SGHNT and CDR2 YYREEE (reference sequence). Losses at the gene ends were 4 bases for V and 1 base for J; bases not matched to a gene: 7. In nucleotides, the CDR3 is TGTGCCAGCAGCCTTGCAGGGGGAAGGAACACTGAAGCTTTCTTT. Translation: CASSLAGGRNTEAFF.

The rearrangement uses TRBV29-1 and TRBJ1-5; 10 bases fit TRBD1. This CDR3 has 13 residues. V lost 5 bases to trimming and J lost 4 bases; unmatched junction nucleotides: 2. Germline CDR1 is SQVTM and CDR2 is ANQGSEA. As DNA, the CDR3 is TGCAGCGTTCGGACAGGGGGAAATCAGCCCCAGCATTTT. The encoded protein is CSVRTGGNQPQHF.

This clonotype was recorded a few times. DNA of the CDR3: TGTGCCAGCAGTTTCAGTAGGGCCACTGAAGCTTTCTTT. This encodes CASSFSRATEAFF. The V call is TRBV27, the J call TRBJ1-1; D is undetermined. This CDR3 has 13 residues. The V gene lost 3 bases and the J gene lost 4 bases, with 9 bases spanning the gap. Per the germline V gene, CDR1 is MNHEY and CDR2 is SMNVEV (reference sequence).

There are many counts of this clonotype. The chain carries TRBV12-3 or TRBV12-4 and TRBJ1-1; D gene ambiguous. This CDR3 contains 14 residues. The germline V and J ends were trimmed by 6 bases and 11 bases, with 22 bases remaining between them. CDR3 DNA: TGTGCCAGCAGCACTCAAGGACCCCCAGGTGGTGCTTTCTTT. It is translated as CASSTQGPPGGAFF.

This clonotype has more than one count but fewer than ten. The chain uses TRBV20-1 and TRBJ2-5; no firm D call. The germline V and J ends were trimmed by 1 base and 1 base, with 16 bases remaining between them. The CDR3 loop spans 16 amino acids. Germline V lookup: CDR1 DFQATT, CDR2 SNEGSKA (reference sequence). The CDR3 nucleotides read TGCAGTGCTAGAGTTTTTTCTAGTAGGCGCCAAGAGACCCAGTACTTC. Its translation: CSARVFSSRRQETQYF.

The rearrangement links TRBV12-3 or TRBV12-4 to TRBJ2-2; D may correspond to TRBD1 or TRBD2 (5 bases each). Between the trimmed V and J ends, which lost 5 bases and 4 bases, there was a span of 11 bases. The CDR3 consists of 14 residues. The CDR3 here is CASSQDGTTGELFF. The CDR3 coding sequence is TGTGCCAGCAGTCAGGACGGGACCACCGGGGAGCTGTTTTTT.